Listed here are 14 T cell receptor beta chains from one sample, sequenced in a study of cytomegalovirus exposure and HLA in healthy donors. Both 60 Vbeta primers and 13 Jbeta primers went into the PCR. Measured with immunoSEQ multiplex PCR; TCRdb has only the in-frame clones, and not every one. The repertoire has 110,000 to 150,000 clones, 80% to 85% of them found once; the top ten carry approximately 2.7%. Sample: PBMCs. The receptor set was obtained from a boy aged 2 to 9 in good health and CMV-seronegative.

The rearrangement uses TRBV6-5 and TRBJ2-7; 7 bases line up with TRBD1. Looked up from germline, CDR1 is MNHEY and CDR2 is SVGAGI. The CDR3 extends over 15 amino acids. J was trimmed by 3 bases and V by 4 bases; bases with no gene match: 9. CDR3 sequence reads: CASSSLGQAGYEQYF. CDR3 DNA: TGTGCCAGCAGTTCGCTTGGACAGGCTGGCTACGAGCAGTACTTC.

This chain connects TRBV2 to TRBJ1-5, with TRBD1 as a possible D gene (5 bases). The germline CDR1 and CDR2 sequences are SNHLY and FYNNEI. This CDR3 spans 15 amino acids. V was clipped by 1 base and J by 6 bases, with 13 bases between them. CDR3 bases: TGTGCCAGCAGTGAAGAGGGCAGGGTTGGTCAGCCCCAGCATTTT. It yields the protein CASSEEGRVGQPQHF.

The chain uses TRBV23-1 and TRBJ1-5; the D gene is possibly TRBD1 (5 bases). TRBV23-1 is marked as an open reading frame, function uncertain. The CDR3 is 15 amino acids. V dropped 2 bases and J dropped 3 bases, with 11 bases sitting between them. The CDR3 DNA sequence: TGCGCCAGCAGTCAACATGACAGTTTCAATCAGCCCCAGCATTTT. Translated, it gives CASSQHDSFNQPQHF.

The chain joins TRBV25-1 to TRBJ1-6; the D is unclear. This CDR3 is 18 amino acids long. V was trimmed by 3 bases and J by 6 bases, leaving 21 bases between them. Germline CDR1 and CDR2: MGHDK and SYGVNS. DNA for the CDR3: TGTGCCAGCAGTGAGGATATAGGTAGGAGGGAAGGTAATTCACCCCTCCACTTT. This encodes CASSEDIGRREGNSPLHF.

This rearrangement joins TRBV25-1 to TRBJ2-3, with D perhaps TRBD2 (5 bases). The CDR3 totals 13 residues. Per the germline V gene, CDR1 is MGHDK and CDR2 is SYGVNS. With 3 bases removed from V and 4 bases from J, the gap between germline ends came to 8 bases. Here the CDR3 reads CASSDFGADTQYF. The CDR3 region has the DNA TGTGCCAGCAGTGACTTCGGGGCAGATACGCAGTATTTT.

The chain combines TRBV30 with TRBJ1-5; 9 bases align to TRBD1. After removal of 5 bases from V and 3 bases from J, the junction contained 2 bases not matched to a gene. CDR3 length: 13 residues. Germline V lookup: CDR1 GTSNPN, CDR2 SVGIG (reference sequence). CDR3 protein: CAWGDRDNQPQHF. CDR3 nucleotide sequence: TGTGCCTGGGGGGACAGGGACAATCAGCCCCAGCATTTT.

The chain carries TRBV6-5 and TRBJ1-5; 7 positions match TRBD1. CDR1 and CDR2 (germline): MNHEY, SVGAGI. J lost 7 bases, V lost 6 bases, and 9 bases had no gene match. This CDR3 comprises 14 residues. The CDR3 sequence: CASSQGQENQPQHF. The CDR3 coding sequence is TGTGCCAGCAGCCAAGGACAGGAAAACCAGCCCCAGCATTTT.

This chain joins TRBV13 and TRBJ2-2, with unresolved D. The V end lost 1 base, the J end lost 4 bases, and 7 bases lay between the germline ends. The CDR3 is made up of 14 amino acids. Germline values: CDR1 PRHDT, CDR2 FYEKMQ (reference sequence). The CDR3 loop reads CASSLVQTTGELFF. CDR3 sequence (DNA): TGTGCCAGCAGCTTAGTACAGACCACCGGGGAGCTGTTTTTT. The variable domain in full, with the rest retrieved from reference TRBV13 and TRBJ2-2, is AAGVIQSPRHLIKEKRETATLKCYPIPRHDTVYWYQQGPGQDPQFLISFYEKMQSDKGSIPDRFSAQQFSDYHSELNMSSLELGDSALYFCASSLVQTTGELFFGEGSRLTVL.

The chain uses TRBV29-1 and TRBJ2-3; TRBD1 is a possible D gene (5 bases). This CDR3 region has 15 residues. Germline CDR1 is SQVTM and CDR2 is ANQGSEA. Trimming pared 4 bases from V and 4 bases from J, leaving 18 bases between. CDR3 region: CSVVALGVPSDTQYF. The CDR3 DNA reads TGCAGCGTTGTGGCTTTAGGGGTCCCTTCAGATACGCAGTATTTT.

The rearrangement joins TRBV7-9 to TRBJ2-7, with TRBD1 matching 8 bases. CDR1 is SEHNR, CDR2 FQNEAQ, per germline (reference sequence). The CDR3 spans 15 residues. The trim removed 1 base at V and 3 bases at J, leaving 5 bases unmatched. In DNA, the CDR3 is TGTGCCAGCAGCTTAGACGGACAGGGTTTCTACGAGCAGTACTTC. Translation: CASSLDGQGFYEQYF.

The chain employs TRBV4-2 and TRBJ2-7, with a weak D call TRBD1 (6 bases). The CDR3 length is 14 residues. Trimming took off 2 bases at V and 2 bases at J, with 10 bases between the two ends. Per germline, CDR1 LGHNA and CDR2 YNFKEQ. CDR3 in DNA: TGTGCCAGCAGCCAACCGGGACAACCCTACGAGCAGTACTTC. Translation gives CASSQPGQPYEQYF.

For this clone: This specimen includes other DNA sequences encoding the same CDR3. The genes are TRBV7-3 and TRBJ1-1, with D unresolved. The CDR3 is made up of 14 amino acids. Trimming shortened V by 1 base and J by 4 bases, and 10 bases separated the two germline ends. Germline CDR1 is SGHTA and CDR2 is FQGTGA. The CDR3 is CASSLRGFGTEAFF. In DNA form, the CDR3 reads TGTGCCAGCAGCTTAAGAGGATTCGGCACTGAAGCTTTCTTT.

The gene calls are TRBV2 and TRBJ1-2; 7 positions match TRBD1. The germline gives CDR1 SNHLY, CDR2 FYNNEI. V trimming: 3 bases; J trimming: 4 bases; junction bases outside the gene matches: 17. The CDR3 length is 18 residues. The CDR3 region has the DNA TGTGCCAGCAGTGATGGTGGGCTACCTCAGGGGGAAACCTATGGCTACACCTTC. It encodes CASSDGGLPQGETYGYTF. Full variable domain (outside the CDR3, taken from reference TRBV2 and TRBJ1-2): EPEVTQTPSHQVTQMGQEVILRCVPISNHLYFYWYRQILGQKVEFLVSFYNNEISEKSEIFDDQFSVERPDGSNFTLKIRSTKLEDSAMYFCASSDGGLPQGETYGYTFGSGTRLTVV.

This clone was found once. The rearrangement joins TRBV7-9 to TRBJ2-3; 13 positions agree with TRBD2. CDR1 is SEHNR and CDR2 is FQNEAQ in the germline V gene (reference sequence). Germline trimming cut 5 bases from V and 4 bases from J; bases unmatched to any gene: 3. This CDR3 has 15 amino acids. The CDR3 is CASSPGLAGADTQYF. CDR3 sequence (DNA): TGTGCCAGCAGCCCCGGACTAGCGGGAGCAGATACGCAGTATTTT. Together with reference TRBV7-9 and TRBJ2-3, the CDR3 gives the full variable domain: DTGVSQNPRHKITKRGQNVTFRCDPISEHNRLYWYRQTLGQGPEFLTYFQNEAQLEKSRLLSDRFSAERPKGSFSTLEIQRTEQGDSAMYLCASSPGLAGADTQYFGPGTRLTVL.